The clone carrying this TCR beta chain was seen repeatedly, ten times or more. This sample stems from a study of patients and donors after allogeneic stem cell transplantation. TCRdb processed the RT-PCR reads anew with MiXCR; each CDR3 protein has one entry. The sample has tens of thousands of distinct CDR3 sequences; 6.5% to 7% are singletons. The source is a human donor who was either an allogeneic HSCT recipient or a stem cell or donor lymphocyte infusion donor (not recorded which). It is not recorded whose cells these are; they may come from a transplant donor. Sequencing input: blood, either unsorted or a sorted T cell fraction (not recorded which).

The DNA for the CDR3 is TGTGCCAGCAGTTTACAGGGCGGACTGGGTTACGAGCAGTACTTC. Translated, it gives CASSLQGGLGYEQYF. The J gene is TRBJ2-7, the V gene TRBV27, with D possibly being TRBD1 or TRBD2 (5 bases each). Germline V gene lookup returns CDR1 MNHEY and CDR2 SMNVEV (reference sequence). Trimming cost V 2 bases and J 4 bases, with 15 bases left between them. CDR3 length equals 15 residues.